This TCR beta chain was documented in a study of cytomegalovirus exposure and HLA in healthy donors. The CDR3 sequence is 19 residues long. Germline CDR1 and CDR2: SEHNR and FQNEAQ (reference sequence). After removal of 3 bases from V and 4 bases from J, the junction contained 18 bases not matched to a gene. Amplification used 60 Vbeta primers and 13 Jbeta primers. Assay used: immunoSEQ multiplex PCR; TCRdb lists only in-frame clones, some missing. This table holds some 180,000 clones, roughly three quarters found once. Overall study findings and caveats: A later look showed TCR association rates differing by HLA locus, highest for DRB1 and lowest for HLA-C. The authors reported that TCR beta sequences could predict HLA-A and HLA-B alleles. These predictions were accurate for most subjects in the first cohort.

As to this clone: Its antigen is unknown.

The source of this sequence is a woman aged 25-40 years in good health and CMV-seropositive. The chain combines TRBV7-9 with TRBJ2-5, with 9 bases lining up with TRBD1. Sample: PBMCs. CDR3 DNA: TGTGCCAGCAGCTTTATCGCCGGGACAGGGTCCAGAGCGGGAGAGACCCAGTACTTC. Amino acid sequence: CASSFIAGTGSRAGETQYF.